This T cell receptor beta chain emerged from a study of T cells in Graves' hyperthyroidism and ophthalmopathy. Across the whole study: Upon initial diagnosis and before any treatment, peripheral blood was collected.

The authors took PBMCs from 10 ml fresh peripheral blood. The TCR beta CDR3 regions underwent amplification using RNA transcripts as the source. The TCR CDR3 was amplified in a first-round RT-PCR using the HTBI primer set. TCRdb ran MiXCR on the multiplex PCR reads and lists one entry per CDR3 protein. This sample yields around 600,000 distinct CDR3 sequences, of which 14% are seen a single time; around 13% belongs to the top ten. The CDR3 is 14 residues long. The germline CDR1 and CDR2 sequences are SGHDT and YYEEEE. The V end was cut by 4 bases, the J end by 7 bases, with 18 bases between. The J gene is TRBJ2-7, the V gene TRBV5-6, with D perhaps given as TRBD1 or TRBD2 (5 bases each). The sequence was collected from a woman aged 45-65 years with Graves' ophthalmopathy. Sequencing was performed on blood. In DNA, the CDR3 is TGTGCCAGCAGCGGGGCAGAGGGCCTGAGGGAGCAGTACTTC. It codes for CASSGAEGLREQYF.